The 32 T cell receptor beta chains below come from one sample, sequenced in a study of cytomegalovirus exposure and HLA in healthy donors listed by TCRdb under 2017. The library relied on the immunoSEQ multiplex PCR assay. A mixture of 60 forward primers for TCR Vbeta segments and 13 reverse primers for TCR Jbeta segments was used in the multiplex PCR. TCRdb's version of the immuneACCESS table is confined to in-frame rearrangements and falls short of the full clone set. An unresolved V gene accounts for under half of the shortfall where checked; the remainder is of unknown origin. The sample table records approximately 160,000 clones; approximately 84% of these occur just once. 4.8% of the sample lies in the top ten. Material for sequencing was PBMCs. Receptors were obtained from a girl under 18 in good health and CMV-seropositive.

This chain joins TRBV4-2 and TRBJ2-1; no firm D call. V lost 5 bases, J lost 4 bases, and 21 bases lay in between. The CDR3 sequence is 17 residues long. CDR1 and CDR2 from the germline V gene are LGHNA and YNFKEQ. DNA for the CDR3: TGTGCCAGCAGCTCCGAGTCTGGGCTCAAGCCATACAATGAGCAGTTCTTC. Its protein product is CASSSESGLKPYNEQFF.

The chain couples TRBV5-1 to TRBJ2-1; TRBD2 agrees at 11 bases. With V trimmed by 4 bases and J by 0 bases, 12 bases remained unmatched. Germline CDR1 is SGHRS and CDR2 is YFSETQ. The CDR3 is made up of 19 amino acids. Here the CDR3 reads CASSQGTSGAYSSYNEQFF. CDR3 DNA: TGCGCCAGCAGCCAGGGGACTAGCGGCGCTTATAGCTCCTACAATGAGCAGTTCTTC.

This rearrangement joins TRBV5-1 to TRBJ2-1; tentatively, D is TRBD1 (6 bases). Trimming pared 0 bases from V and 6 bases from J, leaving 10 bases between. Germline CDR1 SGHRS, CDR2 YFSETQ. The CDR3 is made up of 14 amino acids. The CDR3 DNA sequence: TGCGCCAGCAGCTTGGACAGGGCAGGCAATGAGCAGTTCTTC. This translates into CASSLDRAGNEQFF.

CDR3 sequence reads: CASGLGQGVAFF. CDR3 sequence (DNA): TGTGCTAGTGGTTTGGGACAGGGGGTAGCTTTCTTT. J is TRBJ1-1 and V is TRBV12-5; 9 nucleotides align to TRBD1. The J segment lost 10 bases and the V segment lost 1 base, leaving 1 base of the junction unmatched. CDR3 size: 12 residues. Germline values: CDR1 LGHNT, CDR2 FRNRAP.

The gene calls are TRBV7-2 and TRBJ1-2; no reliable D call. CDR1 SGHTA and CDR2 FQGNSA come from the germline V gene. The germline V and J ends were trimmed by 5 bases and 3 bases, with 16 bases remaining between them. This CDR3 has 15 residues. DNA of the CDR3: TGTGCCAGCAGCCCTAGCCCAGGATCCTACTATGGCTACACCTTC. Its protein is CASSPSPGSYYGYTF.

The rearrangement links TRBV2 to TRBJ1-3; the D is unclear. Germline V gene data show CDR1 as SNHLY and CDR2 as FYNNEI. V lost 6 bases, J lost 3 bases, and 3 bases lay in between. The length of the CDR3 is 11 residues. CDR3 in amino acids: CASSRGNTIYF. The CDR3 bases are TGTGCCAGCAGCCGTGGAAACACCATATATTTT.

This chain links TRBV13 with TRBJ1-5; 8 nucleotides match TRBD1. Germline CDR1 reads PRHDT; CDR2 reads FYEKMQ (reference sequence). The junction had 4 bases not matched to a gene; V was cut back by 5 bases and J by 1 base. This CDR3 contains 15 residues. The CDR3 DNA is TGTGCCAGCAGCCAAAGACAGGGGAGCAATCAGCCCCAGCATTTT. This sequence encodes CASSQRQGSNQPQHF.

This clone was counted between two and nine times. This sequence joins TRBV9 and TRBJ2-6; 7 positions match TRBD1. The CDR3 contains 15 residues. The trim removed 4 bases at V and 1 base at J, leaving 2 bases unmatched. Germline V CDR1 and CDR2: SGDLS, YYNGEE. CDR3 sequence: CASSPGGSGANVLTF. In nucleotides, the CDR3 is TGTGCCAGCAGCCCAGGGGGTTCTGGGGCCAACGTCCTGACTTTC.

The chain joins TRBV2 to TRBJ1-5; 8 nucleotides match TRBD1. V shed 3 bases, J shed 7 bases, and the junction held 14 bases outside the gene matches. This CDR3 is 17 amino acids long. CDR1 is SNHLY, CDR2 FYNNEI, per germline. In DNA form, the CDR3 reads TGTGCCAGCAGTGACCAGGGGGCGCAAGATCTTATGCAGCCCCAGCATTTT. This gives the protein CASSDQGAQDLMQPQHF.

The CDR3 spells CASSLGQGFQETQYF. In nucleotides, the CDR3 is TGCGCCAGCAGCTTGGGACAGGGCTTCCAAGAGACCCAGTACTTC. The J gene is TRBJ2-5, the V gene TRBV5-1; 7 bases fit TRBD1. J gave up 1 base and V 0 bases, and 3 bases lay outside the gene matches. The CDR3 has 15 amino acids. The V gene's germline CDR1 is SGHRS and CDR2 YFSETQ.

This clone appeared once. This chain uses TRBV19 with TRBJ1-1, with D possibly TRBD1 on 5 matching bases. Germline CDR1 is LNHDA and CDR2 is SQIVND (reference sequence). V was clipped by 9 bases and J by 4 bases, with 12 bases between them. The CDR3 has 12 residues. The CDR3 DNA reads as TGTGCCAGCAGGGTAGGTAGCACTGAAGCTTTCTTT. It yields the protein CASRVGSTEAFF.

This clone was recorded only once. CDR3 in DNA: TGTGCCAGCAGGTACAGAGCAGAAGCCTACAATGAGCAGTTCTTC. Its protein product is CASRYRAEAYNEQFF. This chain connects TRBV7-3 to TRBJ2-1, with unresolved D. Looked up from germline, CDR1 is SGHTA and CDR2 is FQGTGA. V dropped 6 bases and J dropped 2 bases, with 14 bases sitting between them. The length of the CDR3 is 15 residues.

The rearrangement uses TRBV30 and TRBJ1-2; D remains ambiguous. Trimming pared 2 bases from V and 8 bases from J, leaving 12 bases between. This CDR3 is 12 amino acids long. Germline V CDR1 and CDR2: GTSNPN, SVGIG (reference sequence). The CDR3 loop reads CAWSLGSWGYTF. CDR3 in DNA: TGTGCCTGGAGTCTGGGCTCATGGGGCTACACCTTC.

The chain recombines TRBV27 with TRBJ2-3, with 11 bases that match TRBD2. Looked up from germline, CDR1 is MNHEY and CDR2 is SMNVEV (reference sequence). V trimming: 5 bases; J trimming: 6 bases; junction bases outside the gene matches: 10. The length of the CDR3 is 16 residues. This chain's CDR3 is CASSKGTSGLRDTQYF. The CDR3 nucleotides are TGTGCCAGCAGTAAGGGGACTAGCGGACTCCGGGATACGCAGTATTTT.

The chain carries TRBV29-1 and TRBJ1-5; D may be TRBD1 (6 bases). The CDR3 has 14 residues. The germline CDR1 and CDR2 sequences are SQVTM and ANQGSEA. The ends were cut back, 6 bases at V and 4 bases at J, with 16 bases in the middle. DNA for the CDR3: TGCAGCGTCACTGGGACAAATGGTAATCAGCCCCAGCATTTT. This codes for CSVTGTNGNQPQHF.

This clone was recorded once. The rearrangement links TRBV19 to TRBJ1-1; 8 bases are a match to TRBD1. With V trimmed by 4 bases and J by 4 bases, 2 bases remained unmatched. The CDR3 extends over 13 amino acids. The germline CDR1 and CDR2 sequences are LNHDA and SQIVND (reference sequence). The CDR3 loop is CASSRQGRTEAFF. The CDR3 region has the DNA TGTGCCAGTAGTAGACAGGGGCGCACTGAAGCTTTCTTT.

The rearrangement links TRBV2 to TRBJ1-5, with 9 bases lining up with TRBD1. The V and J ends lost 3 bases and 7 bases, in that order; junction bases with no gene match: 13. From germline, CDR1 is SNHLY and CDR2 FYNNEI. The CDR3 is 17 residues long. The CDR3 nucleotides read TGTGCCAGCAGTGATCAGATCCTACGGGACAGGGAACAGCCCCAGCATTTT. Translated: CASSDQILRDREQPQHF.

The chain joins TRBV5-4 to TRBJ2-6; the match to TRBD1 covers 7 bases. The germline V gene has CDR1 SGHNT and CDR2 YYREEE (reference sequence). V gave up 5 bases and J gave up 0 bases; unmatched junction bases: 2. This CDR3 region has 15 residues. CDR3 in DNA: TGTGCCAGCAGACCAGGGGGCTCTGGGGCCAACGTCCTGACTTTC. It encodes CASRPGGSGANVLTF.

Concerning this clone itself: Other DNA sequences in the same sample also yield this CDR3. The J gene is TRBJ1-1, the V gene TRBV5-1, with TRBD1 identical over 7 bases. V dropped 1 base and J dropped 5; count of bases not matched to a gene: 5. CDR1 is SGHRS, CDR2 YFSETQ, per germline. The CDR3 runs to 14 residues. The CDR3 region is CASSLYAGGTEAFF. CDR3 coding DNA: TGCGCCAGCAGCTTGTACGCAGGGGGTACTGAAGCTTTCTTT.

This chain connects TRBV7-8 to TRBJ1-5; D ambiguous. Germline CDR1 reads SGHVS; CDR2 reads FQNEAQ. The CDR3 has 16 residues. V was trimmed by 1 base and J by 7 bases, leaving 17 bases between them. CDR3 DNA sequence: TGTGCCAGCAGCTTAGAGCGGGTCAGGCGAGGGCAGCCCCAGCATTTT. Amino acid sequence: CASSLERVRRGQPQHF.

The V and J genes are TRBV5-5 and TRBJ2-7; D not certain. The CDR3 has 15 residues. CDR1 is SGHKS and CDR2 is YYEKEE in the germline V gene (reference sequence). Trimming pared 1 base from V and 0 bases from J, leaving 11 bases between. The CDR3 bases are TGTGCCAGCAGCTTGAAGGCAGGCGACTCCTACGAGCAGTACTTC. Encoded protein: CASSLKAGDSYEQYF.

CDR3 protein: CASSYSNLNTEAFF. In DNA form, the CDR3 reads TGTGCCAGCAGTTACTCGAACTTGAACACTGAAGCTTTCTTT. The chain is built from TRBV6-6 and TRBJ1-1; no clear D. The germline V gene has CDR1 MNHNY and CDR2 SVGAGI (reference sequence). The V end lost 0 bases, the J end lost 0 bases, and 5 bases lay between the germline ends. This CDR3 region has 14 residues.

The J gene is TRBJ1-1, the V gene TRBV27, with D possibly TRBD1 on 5 matching bases. CDR1 is MNHEY, CDR2 SMNVEV, per germline (reference sequence). V was clipped by 1 base and J by 1 base, with 10 bases between them. The CDR3 sequence is 15 residues long. CDR3 bases: TGTGCCAGCAGTTTATGCCCAGGGCCGAACACTGAAGCTTTCTTT. This encodes CASSLCPGPNTEAFF.

The chain carries TRBV2 and TRBJ2-7; TRBD1 matches at 7 bases. V gave up 6 bases and J gave up 3 bases; unmatched junction bases: 8. This CDR3 comprises 14 residues. The germline gives CDR1 SNHLY, CDR2 FYNNEI. CDR3: CASRAAWTGYEQYF. In nucleotides, the CDR3 is TGTGCCAGCAGAGCCGCGTGGACAGGCTACGAGCAGTACTTC.

V usage is TRBV5-4 and J usage is TRBJ2-5; 7 bases match TRBD2. This CDR3 comprises 16 residues. The germline gives CDR1 SGHNT, CDR2 YYREEE (reference sequence). Trimming at V came to 2 bases and at J to 1 base, leaving 8 bases not matched to a gene. DNA for the CDR3: TGTGCCAGCAGCTTTGGGGGGGGAAATATCCAAGAGACCCAGTACTTC. It encodes CASSFGGGNIQETQYF.

The chain couples TRBV30 to TRBJ1-1; D remains ambiguous. The CDR3 totals 13 residues. V lost 3 bases and J lost 6, with 14 bases in between. Germline V gives CDR1 GTSNPN, CDR2 SVGIG (reference sequence). CDR3 region: CAWSFGNQAEAFF. The CDR3 DNA reads as TGTGCCTGGAGCTTCGGGAATCAAGCTGAAGCTTTCTTT.

This clone has more than one count but fewer than ten. V is TRBV21-1 and J is TRBJ1-1; the table gives TRBD1 as D, unverified against the DNA. TRBV21-1 is a documented pseudogene. This CDR3 region has 15 residues. CDR3 sequence reads: CASSEHRGGNTEAFF. The CDR3 nucleotides are TGTGCCAGCAGCGAACACAGGGGAGGAAACACTGAAGCTTTCTTT.

The chain links TRBV18 to TRBJ1-1, with TRBD1 matching over 7 bases. The CDR3 loop spans 15 amino acids. V lost 5 bases and J lost 1; bases outside the gene matches: 7. Germline values: CDR1 KGHSH, CDR2 LQKENI. CDR3 nucleotide sequence: TGTGCCAGCTCAACCACGACAGGGCGGAACACTGAAGCTTTCTTT. It encodes CASSTTTGRNTEAFF.

This sequence joins TRBV5-1 and TRBJ1-4; the D is unclear. Trimming took 4 bases from V and 0 from J, leaving 10 bases between them. The CDR3 totals 15 residues. CDR1 and CDR2 (germline): SGHRS, YFSETQ. CDR3 amino acids: CASSPQLATNEKLFF. CDR3 sequence (DNA): TGCGCCAGCAGCCCCCAATTAGCAACTAATGAAAAACTGTTTTTT.

The V call is TRBV2, the J call TRBJ1-1; a possible D gene is TRBD1 (6 bases). CDR1 SNHLY and CDR2 FYNNEI come from the germline V gene. The CDR3 spans 14 residues. Trimming took off 5 bases at V and 4 bases at J, with 14 bases between the two ends. CDR3 coding DNA: TGTGCCAGCAGTAAACAGGGAAGACGCACTGAAGCTTTCTTT. It encodes CASSKQGRRTEAFF.

J is TRBJ2-1 and V is TRBV5-1, with 7 bases identical to TRBD1. The CDR3 extends over 12 amino acids. Germline V gene sequence: CDR1 SGHRS, CDR2 YFSETQ. V dropped 4 bases and J dropped 14; count of bases not matched to a gene: 9. The CDR3 nucleotides read TGCGCCAGCAGCGGGGGACAGATTTTAAAGTTCTTC. Its protein is CASSGGQILKFF.

The chain links TRBV6-6 to TRBJ1-2; TRBD1 agrees at 9 bases. The germline CDR1 and CDR2 sequences are MNHNY and SVGAGI (reference sequence). The CDR3 consists of 12 residues. V gave up 8 bases and J gave up 7 bases; unmatched junction bases: 5. The CDR3 coding sequence is TGTGCCAGCCGAACAGGGGGCGCTGGCTACACCTTC. This codes for CASRTGGAGYTF.